The 20 T cell receptor beta chains below come from one sample, sequenced in a study of T cells in Graves' hyperthyroidism and ophthalmopathy. RNA transcripts gave rise to amplified TCR beta CDR3 regions. RT-PCR in the first round (using the HTBI primer set) targeted the TCR CDR3. One entry per CDR3 protein, called by TCRdb with MiXCR from the multiplex PCR reads. Of 530,000 or so distinct CDR3 sequences listed, approximately 44% are singletons. The source material was peripheral blood or thyroid tissue (not recorded which). The receptors were gathered from a woman younger than 35 with Graves' hyperthyroidism.

This clonotype was recorded many times. The CDR3 sequence: CASSLAIAELFF. In DNA, the CDR3 is TGTGCCAGCAGCTTAGCTATTGCGGAGCTGTTTTTT. The genes are TRBV11-3 and TRBJ2-2, with D uncertain. Trimming pared 1 base from V and 10 bases from J, leaving 7 bases between. This CDR3 is built from 12 residues. Germline V lookup: CDR1 SGHNT, CDR2 YENEEA.

A word on this clonotype: A much larger clonotype is one base distant, so this may be a read error. The chain couples TRBV12-3 or TRBV12-4 to TRBJ2-7, with a tentative D call TRBD2 (5 bases). Trimming removed 4 bases at V and 7 bases at J, with 20 bases between. The CDR3 covers 15 residues. The chain's CDR3 is CASSSQAVSYNEQYF. CDR3 DNA sequence: TGTGCCAGCAGTTCCCAAGCGGTCTCCTACAATGAGCAGTACTTC.

This clonotype was recorded only once. The chain has TRBV11-1 and TRBJ2-2; D unclear. The V and J ends lost 8 bases and 1 base respectively, with 14 bases between them. CDR3 size: 15 residues. Germline CDR1 reads SGHAT; CDR2 reads FQDESV (reference sequence). Written as DNA, the CDR3 is TGTGCCAGCTCACCACCGAACCAGAACACCGGGGAGCTGTTTTTT. Translation: CASSPPNQNTGELFF.

The CDR3 DNA is TGTGCCACCAGTGACTCAACTAGCGCCAGCTCCTACAATGAGCAGTTCTTC. Translated: CATSDSTSASSYNEQFF. The chain uses TRBV24-1 and TRBJ2-1; TRBD2 matches 7 bases. This CDR3 has 17 residues. CDR1 is KGHDR and CDR2 is SFDVKD in the germline V gene. After removal of 4 bases from V and 0 bases from J, the junction contained 8 bases not matched to a gene.

This clonotype was picked up many times. This chain uses TRBV7-9 with TRBJ2-7; 9 nucleotides match TRBD1. Germline assignment: CDR1 SEHNR and CDR2 FQNEAQ (reference sequence). The CDR3 is made up of 15 amino acids. J lost 7 bases, V lost 5 bases, and 12 bases had no gene match. CDR3 protein: CASSHPRDRASEQYF. In DNA form, the CDR3 reads TGTGCCAGCAGCCACCCTCGGGACAGGGCAAGTGAGCAGTACTTC.

In nucleotides, the CDR3 is TGTGCCAGCAAGGGGCGGGAGGGGGCCAACGTCCTGACTTTC. Protein: CASKGREGANVLTF. This chain joins TRBV7-3 and TRBJ2-6; 7 nucleotides match TRBD2. This CDR3 has 14 residues. The J segment lost 4 bases and the V segment lost 7 bases, leaving 4 bases of the junction unmatched. From germline, CDR1 is SGHTA and CDR2 FQGTGA.

This clonotype was seen ten or more times. The chain carries TRBV19 and TRBJ1-4; 8 bases agree with TRBD1. Germline lookup yields CDR1 LNHDA and CDR2 SQIVND (reference sequence). This CDR3 has 13 residues. V lost 3 bases, J lost 7 bases, and 1 base stayed unmatched. CDR3 loop: CASSMQGAEKLFF. For the CDR3, the DNA is TGTGCCAGTAGTATGCAGGGGGCTGAAAAACTGTTTTTT.

This clonotype showed up just once. The chain links TRBV27 to TRBJ2-3; TRBD2 might be the D (6 bases). The CDR3 consists of 17 residues. Trimming removed 6 bases at V and 3 bases at J, with 22 bases between. Germline-derived CDR1 and CDR2 are MNHEY and SMNVEV (reference sequence). The CDR3 nucleotides read TGTGCCAGCAGGCGGGGCAATCCGGGTCCGGGTACAGATACGCAGTATTTT. Translated: CASRRGNPGPGTDTQYF.

This chain joins TRBV2 and TRBJ1-2; perhaps TRBD1 as D (6 bases). CDR3 length: 14 residues. Germline V gene sequence: CDR1 SNHLY, CDR2 FYNNEI. Trimming removed 2 bases at V and 6 bases at J, with 13 bases between. The CDR3 nucleotides read TGTGCCAGCAGTGAAACAGGGCCAGTGGATGGCTACACCTTC. This translates into CASSETGPVDGYTF.

This clonotype was counted only a few times. The genes are TRBV2 and TRBJ2-1; 9 bases are a match to TRBD2. V gave up 1 base and J gave up 2 bases; unmatched junction bases: 3. Looked up from germline, CDR1 is SNHLY and CDR2 is FYNNEI. This CDR3 is built from 16 residues. As DNA, the CDR3 is TGTGCCAGCAGTGAAGGCCTAGCGGGACCCTACAATGAGCAGTTCTTC. As protein: CASSEGLAGPYNEQFF.

This clonotype was detected many times. The V and J genes are TRBV10-3 and TRBJ2-7; TRBD1 agrees at 7 bases. CDR1 and CDR2 from the germline V gene are ENHRY and SYGVKD. J gave up 1 base and V 4 bases, and 7 bases lay outside the gene matches. The CDR3 is 15 amino acids. For the CDR3, the DNA is TGTGCCATCAGTGGAGGGACAGCCGAATCCTACGAGCAGTACTTC. Amino acid sequence: CAISGGTAESYEQYF.

In regard to this clonotype: Just one base apart from a much larger clone, this may be a read error. The V and J genes are TRBV6-2 or TRBV6-3 and TRBJ1-5, with D tentatively TRBD1 (6 bases). The germline V gene encodes CDR1 MNHEY and CDR2 SVGEGT. The CDR3 length is 13 residues. The V end lost 10 bases, the J end lost 5 bases, and 15 bases lay between the germline ends. The CDR3 DNA is TGTGCCAACGCCTTTGGGGGCCATCAGCCCCAGCATTTT. It translates to CANAFGGHQPQHF.

V usage is TRBV7-2 and J usage is TRBJ1-4; the D is unclear. The CDR3 has 14 amino acids. The V and J ends lost 5 bases and 0 bases respectively, with 7 bases between them. From germline, CDR1 is SGHTA and CDR2 FQGNSA. Here the CDR3 reads CASSRQTTNEKLFF. The CDR3 DNA sequence: TGTGCCAGCAGCCGACAAACAACTAATGAAAAACTGTTTTTT.

The rearrangement links TRBV7-9 to TRBJ2-7; 11 bases align to TRBD2. The tail of the sequence fits TRBJ2-1 better, so the J call may be wrong. Per the germline V gene, CDR1 is SEHNR and CDR2 is FQNEAQ (reference sequence). The CDR3 totals 14 residues. The chain's CDR3 is CASSYSGRATEQFF. In DNA form, the CDR3 reads TGTGCCAGCAGCTATAGCGGGAGGGCCACTGAGCAGTTCTTC.

The chain uses TRBV5-1 and TRBJ1-4; perhaps TRBD1 as D (6 bases). The CDR3 totals 14 residues. V dropped 4 bases and J dropped 5 bases, with 12 bases sitting between them. Germline CDR1 SGHRS, CDR2 YFSETQ. CDR3 DNA sequence: TGCGCCAGCAGCCCGGGGGGCAGGAATGAAAAACTGTTTTTT. This sequence encodes CASSPGGRNEKLFF.

This clonotype has more than one count but fewer than ten. The chain employs TRBV7-6 and TRBJ2-7, with TRBD2 matching 8 bases. This CDR3 comprises 11 residues. In germline, CDR1 is SGHVS, CDR2 FNYEAQ. The CDR3 region has the DNA TGTGCTAGAGTTCGGGGGGGGGAGCAGTACTTC. The encoded protein is CARVRGGEQYF. Complete variable domain (other parts from reference TRBV7-6 and TRBJ2-7): GAGVSQSPRYKVTKRGQDVALRCDPISGHVSLYWYRQALGQGPEFLTYFNYEAQQDKSGLPNDRFSAERPEGSISTLTIQRTEQRDSAMYRCARVRGGEQYFGPGTRLTVT.

With respect to this clonotype: A much bigger clone sits one base away, suggesting this may be a read error. In this CDR3 the conserved last residue, phenylalanine or tryptophan, is missing, so a read error is likely. The V and J genes are TRBV9 and TRBJ1-6; D is possibly TRBD1 (5 bases). The CDR3 contains 15 residues. Germline V gene data show CDR1 as SGDLS and CDR2 as YYNGEE. With 5 bases removed from V and 8 bases from J, the gap between germline ends came to 17 bases. The CDR3 coding sequence is TGTGCCAGCAGGATGGGACGGAACCCCCATTCACCCCTCCACCTT. Protein product: CASRMGRNPHSPLHL.

In DNA, the CDR3 is TGTGCCAGCAGCCATGGAGCGGGAGTCTACGAGCAGTACTTC. This sequence encodes CASSHGAGVYEQYF. V gene TRBV6-1 combines with J gene TRBJ2-5, with 8 positions matching TRBD2. The DNA end is a closer match to TRBJ2-7, so the J assignment may be wrong. Germline assignment: CDR1 MNHNS and CDR2 SASEGT. This CDR3 region has 14 residues.

The sample holds many counts of this clonotype. The chain has TRBV20-1 and TRBJ2-7; D might be TRBD2 (6 bases). The CDR3 has 12 residues. V was pared by 5 bases and J by 6 bases, with 14 bases between. The germline V gene has CDR1 DFQATT and CDR2 SNEGSKA (reference sequence). The CDR3 sequence: CSAPSSGREQYF. Written as DNA, the CDR3 is TGCAGTGCTCCCTCGAGCGGGCGCGAGCAGTACTTC.

V usage is TRBV2 and J usage is TRBJ1-4; no reliable D call. This CDR3 has 16 amino acids. Per the germline V gene, CDR1 is SNHLY and CDR2 is FYNNEI. V lost 1 base to trimming and J lost 2 bases, with 11 bases between them. CDR3 residues: CASSEGLGVTNEKLFF. CDR3 sequence (DNA): TGTGCCAGCAGTGAAGGCTTAGGTGTGACTAATGAAAAACTGTTTTTT.